One sample yielded the 28 T cell receptor beta chains listed below, sequenced in a study of human T cells and chemical hapten exposure. Time point defined: patch test 3, about 24 weeks after DPC sensitization. The treatment is: therapeutic diphenylcyclopropenone sensitization with weekly scalp DPC. A single record per CDR3 protein comes from TCRdb applying MiXCR to the RACE reads. The repertoire consists of about 190,000 distinct CDR3 sequences, with 20% to 25% occurring once and the leading ten covering 2% to 2.5%. The starting material was whole blood, obtained in connection with sensitization to the hapten diphenylcyclopropenone (DPC). The source of these receptors is a middle-aged woman with alopecia areata. Some clones in this sample may be carry-over from other donors' samples.

In its sample, this clonotype was seen a few times. The V gene is TRBV24-1, the J gene TRBJ2-2; D not resolved. Trimming stripped 4 bases from V and 7 bases from J, with 15 bases between. Looked up from germline, CDR1 is KGHDR and CDR2 is SFDVKD. This CDR3 is built from 15 residues. This chain's CDR3 is CATSELTSSVGELFF. The DNA of the CDR3 is TGTGCCACCAGTGAGTTGACCAGCTCGGTCGGGGAGCTGTTTTTT.

V is TRBV28 and J is TRBJ1-1; 10 nucleotides match TRBD1. Per germline, CDR1 MDHEN and CDR2 SYDVKM. This CDR3 is 18 amino acids long. J gave up 2 bases and V 1 base, and 10 bases lay outside the gene matches. CDR3 loop: CASSLSNFDRGHNTEAFF. The CDR3 coding sequence is TGTGCCAGCAGTTTATCAAATTTCGACAGGGGGCATAACACTGAAGCTTTCTTT.

This clonotype occurred once. This chain joins TRBV15 and TRBJ2-1; perhaps TRBD2 as D (5 bases). CDR3 size: 16 residues. Trimming removed 0 bases at V and 6 bases at J, with 15 bases between. Germline CDR1 LNHNV, CDR2 YYDKDF (reference sequence). This CDR3 reads CATSRDRGSVFNEQFF. The CDR3 nucleotides are TGTGCCACCAGCAGAGATCGAGGGTCGGTCTTCAATGAGCAGTTCTTC.

This rearrangement joins TRBV3-1 to TRBJ2-7; D is unresolved. CDR1 LGHDT and CDR2 YNNKEL come from the germline V gene (reference sequence). The CDR3 spans 13 residues. V gave up 1 base and J gave up 3 bases, with 7 bases separating them. CDR3 in DNA: TGTGCCAGCAGCCAAGCCAATCGCTACGAGCAGTACTTC. This translates into CASSQANRYEQYF.

This sequence joins TRBV4-3 and TRBJ2-1; no clear D. The V end was cut by 0 bases, the J end by 2 bases, with 8 bases between. Germline V gene lookup returns CDR1 LGHNA and CDR2 YSLEER. The CDR3 spans 15 residues. In nucleotides, the CDR3 is TGCGCCAGCAGCCAAGAGACTCGCCCCTACAATGAGCAGTTCTTC. This sequence encodes CASSQETRPYNEQFF.

Ten or more counts support this clonotype. The genes are TRBV15 and TRBJ2-4, with 10 nucleotides matching TRBD2. Germline trimming cut 0 bases from V and 8 bases from J; bases unmatched to any gene: 4. There are 15 residues in the CDR3. Per the germline V gene, CDR1 is LNHNV and CDR2 is YYDKDF (reference sequence). Here the CDR3 DNA reads TGTGCCACCAGCAGAGATGTAAGCGGGGGGGACATTCAGTACTTC. Protein sequence: CATSRDVSGGDIQYF.

In DNA form, the CDR3 reads TGTGCCAGCAGTTTGACTAGCGGGAGACACAATGAGCAGTTCTTC. It specifies CASSLTSGRHNEQFF. This chain joins TRBV7-8 and TRBJ2-1, with 12 bases matching TRBD2. V shed 6 bases, J shed 5 bases, and the junction held 5 bases outside the gene matches. Germline V lookup: CDR1 SGHVS, CDR2 FQNEAQ. The CDR3 totals 15 residues. Variable domain in full (rest from reference TRBV7-8 and TRBJ2-1): GAGVSQSPRYKVAKRGQDVALRCDPISGHVSLFWYQQALGQGPEFLTYFQNEAQLDKSGLPSDRFFAERPEGSVSTLKIQRTQQEDSAVYLCASSLTSGRHNEQFFGPGTRLTVL.

CDR3 sequence (DNA): TGTGCCAGCAGTGCGTGGGGCTCTGGGGCCAACGTCCTGACTTTC. It codes for CASSAWGSGANVLTF. This chain links TRBV27 with TRBJ2-6; D unresolved. V was shortened by 5 bases and J by 0 bases, with 8 bases between the two germline ends. In germline, CDR1 is MNHEY, CDR2 SMNVEV (reference sequence). The CDR3 spans 15 residues.

The CDR3 DNA follows: TGTGCCAGCGGACTCCGGGACAGCCAAGAGACCCAGTACTTC. Protein product: CASGLRDSQETQYF. V and J are TRBV6-5 and TRBJ2-5, with 7 bases aligning to TRBD1. The germline CDR1 and CDR2 sequences are MNHEY and SVGAGI. The CDR3 contains 14 residues. Losses at the gene ends were 8 bases for V and 1 base for J; bases not matched to a gene: 7.

In this sample, this clonotype turned up many times. The chain recombines TRBV18 with TRBJ2-7; D is tentatively TRBD1 or TRBD2 (5 bases each). CDR3 length: 14 residues. In germline, CDR1 is KGHSH, CDR2 LQKENI. Trimming took off 5 bases at V and 1 base at J, with 12 bases between the two ends. The DNA for the CDR3 is TGTGCCAGCTCATCCTCGGGACGGTCCTACGAGCAGTACTTC. Translation gives CASSSSGRSYEQYF. The full variable domain, its missing parts supplied by reference TRBV18 and TRBJ2-7, is NAGVMQNPRHLVRRRGQEARLRCSPMKGHSHVYWYRQLPEEGLKFMVYLQKENIIDESGMPKERFSAEFPKEGPSILRIQQVVRGDSAAYFCASSSSGRSYEQYFGPGTRLTVT.

This clonotype occurred many times. V gene TRBV27 combines with J gene TRBJ2-1; TRBD2 matches at 14 bases. CDR1 and CDR2 (germline): MNHEY, SMNVEV (reference sequence). J gave up 7 bases and V 3 bases, and 8 bases lay outside the gene matches. The CDR3 spans 17 residues. CDR3 sequence (DNA): TGTGCCAGCAGTTTTTCTTCCGGGACTAGCGGGAGTAATGAGCAGTTCTTC. This codes for CASSFSSGTSGSNEQFF.

J is TRBJ2-3 and V is TRBV24-1, with 8 bases fitting TRBD2. CDR1 is KGHDR and CDR2 is SFDVKD in the germline V gene. There are 14 residues in the CDR3. V gave up 5 bases and J gave up 4 bases; unmatched junction bases: 4. The CDR3 loop is CATSGSGRADTQYF. Here the CDR3 DNA reads TGTGCCACCAGTGGAAGCGGGAGAGCAGATACGCAGTATTTT.

This chain connects TRBV20-1 to TRBJ1-1; a weak D match, TRBD1 (5 bases). The V and J ends lost 4 bases and 4 bases respectively, with 10 bases between them. The CDR3 consists of 12 residues. Germline CDR1 and CDR2: DFQATT and SNEGSKA (reference sequence). Written as DNA, the CDR3 is TGCAGTGCTAAATCCGGGGGCACTGAAGCTTTCTTT. Protein: CSAKSGGTEAFF.

A few counts support this clonotype. The genes are TRBV6-2 or TRBV6-3 and TRBJ1-1, with D possibly TRBD1 on 5 matching bases. This CDR3 is 14 amino acids long. The V gene lost 0 bases and the J gene lost 7 bases, with 12 bases spanning the gap. Germline V gene sequence: CDR1 MNHEY, CDR2 SVGEGT. CDR3 loop: CASSYSTGQIEAFF. The DNA for the CDR3 is TGTGCCAGCAGTTACTCGACGGGGCAGATTGAAGCTTTCTTT.

This clonotype was found many times. The J gene is TRBJ1-6, the V gene TRBV20-1, with D possibly being TRBD1 (6 bases). The CDR3 sequence is 17 residues long. Trimming took 0 bases from V and 8 from J, leaving 20 bases between them. Germline assignment: CDR1 DFQATT and CDR2 SNEGSKA (reference sequence). CDR3 amino acids: CSARDQASGTQHSPLHF. DNA for the CDR3: TGCAGTGCTAGAGACCAGGCGAGCGGGACACAGCATTCACCCCTCCACTTT.

This clonotype was seen a few times. The chain joins TRBV5-4 to TRBJ2-1; no firm D call. CDR1 and CDR2 (germline): SGHNT, YYREEE (reference sequence). Trimming removed 2 bases at V and 5 bases at J, with 14 bases between. The CDR3 has 15 residues. The DNA for the CDR3 is TGTGCCAGCAGCTTCGGTGGCAGACTTAACAATGAGCAGTTCTTC. Its translation is CASSFGGRLNNEQFF.

The chain is built from TRBV6-2 or TRBV6-3 and TRBJ2-7; TRBD2 matches at 7 bases. J gave up 0 bases and V 2 bases, and 4 bases lay outside the gene matches. This CDR3 contains 15 residues. Germline CDR1 is MNHEY and CDR2 is SVGEGT. CDR3 loop: CASSYRGLVSYEQYF. In nucleotides, the CDR3 is TGTGCCAGCAGTTACCGCGGACTAGTCTCCTACGAGCAGTACTTC.

This clonotype turned up a few times. The CDR3 sequence is CASSQRGAEKLFF. For the CDR3, the DNA is TGTGCCAGCAGCCAAAGGGGGGCTGAAAAACTGTTTTTT. This sequence joins TRBV3-1 and TRBJ1-4; a possible D gene is TRBD1 (6 bases). V lost 2 bases to trimming and J lost 7 bases, with 8 bases between them. Looked up from germline, CDR1 is LGHDT and CDR2 is YNNKEL (reference sequence). This CDR3 contains 13 residues.

The V gene is TRBV6-2 or TRBV6-3, the J gene TRBJ2-2, with 7 bases aligning to TRBD1. Trimming at V came to 10 bases and at J to 7 bases, leaving 9 bases not matched to a gene. Germline CDR1 reads MNHEY; CDR2 reads SVGEGT. The CDR3 runs to 13 residues. This chain's CDR3 is CATDRVDVGELFF. DNA of the CDR3: TGTGCCACCGACAGGGTCGATGTCGGGGAGCTGTTTTTT.

This clonotype was detected only a few times. The chain couples TRBV28 to TRBJ2-5; 9 nucleotides agree with TRBD1. Germline V lookup: CDR1 MDHEN, CDR2 SYDVKM. The length of the CDR3 is 12 residues. Unmatched junction bases numbered 3, after V lost 9 bases and J lost 4 bases. In DNA form, the CDR3 reads TGTGCCAGTCAGACAGGGGGAGAGACCCAGTACTTC. It yields the protein CASQTGGETQYF.

In this sample, this clonotype turned up a few times. The J gene is TRBJ2-7, the V gene TRBV24-1; no reliable D call. Germline loops: CDR1 KGHDR, CDR2 SFDVKD. V was clipped by 3 bases and J by 3 bases, with 8 bases between them. This CDR3 has 13 amino acids. The CDR3 sequence: CATSDPRIYEQYF. DNA for the CDR3: TGTGCCACCAGTGATCCCCGCATCTACGAGCAGTACTTC.

The chain joins TRBV29-1 to TRBJ1-1; possible D gene TRBD1, 5 bases. This CDR3 has 15 amino acids. The germline V gene has CDR1 SQVTM and CDR2 ANQGSEA. V was clipped by 4 bases and J by 4 bases, with 19 bases between them. The CDR3 here is CSVATPGTFLTEAFF. The CDR3 bases are TGCAGCGTTGCCACACCCGGGACGTTCCTCACTGAAGCTTTCTTT.

J is TRBJ1-1 and V is TRBV28; maybe TRBD1 (5 bases). Germline V lookup: CDR1 MDHEN, CDR2 SYDVKM. The CDR3 totals 14 residues. Trimming took 7 bases from V and 5 from J, leaving 17 bases between them. CDR3 sequence: CASTPPGRGTEAFF. CDR3 DNA: TGTGCCAGCACCCCTCCCGGTCGGGGGACTGAAGCTTTCTTT. Combining the CDR3 with reference TRBV28 and TRBJ1-1 gives the whole variable domain DVKVTQSSRYLVKRTGEKVFLECVQDMDHENMFWYRQDPGLGLRLIYFSYDVKMKEKGDIPEGYSVSREKKERFSLILESASTNQTSMYLCASTPPGRGTEAFFGQGTRLTVV.

The rearrangement links TRBV29-1 to TRBJ2-1; 13 positions match TRBD2. Unmatched junction bases numbered 3, after V lost 3 bases and J lost 7 bases. There are 14 residues in the CDR3. In germline, CDR1 is SQVTM, CDR2 ANQGSEA. In nucleotides, the CDR3 is TGCAGCGTTGATATGGGACTAGCGGGGAATGAGCAGTTCTTC. Translating gives CSVDMGLAGNEQFF.

The chain is built from TRBV2 and TRBJ1-4, with D possibly being TRBD1 (6 bases). Germline-derived CDR1 and CDR2 are SNHLY and FYNNEI. V gave up 7 bases and J gave up 8 bases, with 20 bases separating them. CDR3 length equals 15 residues. In DNA form, the CDR3 reads TGTGCCAGCAACGAAATGGGGGGGGCGGACGAAAAACTGTTTTTT. Its translation: CASNEMGGADEKLFF.

This clonotype was seen a single time. The V gene is TRBV7-2, the J gene TRBJ2-4, with 7 bases that match TRBD2. After removal of 1 base from V and 3 bases from J, the junction contained 6 bases not matched to a gene. The CDR3 sequence is 16 residues long. Germline V lookup: CDR1 SGHTA, CDR2 FQGNSA. The CDR3 loop is CASSLVAGGVKNIQYF. The CDR3 nucleotides read TGTGCCAGCAGCTTAGTTGCTGGGGGGGTCAAAAACATTCAGTACTTC.

This clonotype was seen a few times. This sequence joins TRBV7-2 and TRBJ2-7, with D unclear. V was shortened by 1 base and J by 3 bases, with 13 bases between the two germline ends. CDR1 is SGHTA, CDR2 FQGNSA, per germline. The CDR3 is 15 residues long. The CDR3 coding sequence is TGTGCCAGCAGCTTAGTGGTGGTCGGGCACTACGAGCAGTACTTC. As protein: CASSLVVVGHYEQYF.

The rearrangement uses TRBV29-1 and TRBJ1-2; D is undetermined. Germline CDR1 SQVTM, CDR2 ANQGSEA. This CDR3 comprises 13 residues. V dropped 1 base and J dropped 9 bases, with 15 bases sitting between them. The CDR3 bases are TGCAGCGTTGAAGGTACGCAGGCGGCACGCTACACCTTC. It specifies CSVEGTQAARYTF.